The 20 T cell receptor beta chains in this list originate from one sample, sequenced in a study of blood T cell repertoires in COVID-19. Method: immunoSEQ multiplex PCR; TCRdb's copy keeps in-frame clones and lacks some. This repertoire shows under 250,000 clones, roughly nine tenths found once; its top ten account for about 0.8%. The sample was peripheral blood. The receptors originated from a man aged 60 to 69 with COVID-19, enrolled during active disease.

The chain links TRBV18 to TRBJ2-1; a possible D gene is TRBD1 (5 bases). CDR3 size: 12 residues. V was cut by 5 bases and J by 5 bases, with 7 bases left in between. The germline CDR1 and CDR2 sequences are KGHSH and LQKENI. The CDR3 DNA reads TGTGCCAGCTCATCCAGGGACAATGAGCAGTTCTTC. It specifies CASSSRDNEQFF. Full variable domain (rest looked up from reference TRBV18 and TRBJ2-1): NAGVMQNPRHLVRRRGQEARLRCSPMKGHSHVYWYRQLPEEGLKFMVYLQKENIIDESGMPKERFSAEFPKEGPSILRIQQVVRGDSAAYFCASSSRDNEQFFGPGTRLTVL.

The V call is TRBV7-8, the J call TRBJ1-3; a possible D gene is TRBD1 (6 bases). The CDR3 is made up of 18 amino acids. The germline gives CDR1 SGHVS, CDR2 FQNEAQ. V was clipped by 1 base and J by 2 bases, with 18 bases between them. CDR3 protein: CASSLVALDRLTGNTIYF. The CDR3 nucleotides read TGTGCCAGCAGCTTAGTCGCCCTAGACAGGTTGACTGGAAACACCATATATTTT.

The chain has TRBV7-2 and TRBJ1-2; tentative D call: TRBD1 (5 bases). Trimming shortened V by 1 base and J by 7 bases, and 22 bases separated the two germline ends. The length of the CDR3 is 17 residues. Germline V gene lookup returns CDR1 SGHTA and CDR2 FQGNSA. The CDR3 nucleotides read TGTGCCAGCAGCTTAGGGGTCGGGGGACTGAGCACGGGTGGCTACACCTTC. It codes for CASSLGVGGLSTGGYTF. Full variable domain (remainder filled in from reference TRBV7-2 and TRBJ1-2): GAGVSQSPSNKVTEKGKDVELRCDPISGHTALYWYRQSLGQGLEFLIYFQGNSAPDKSGLPSDRFSAERTGGSVSTLTIQRTQQEDSAVYLCASSLGVGGLSTGGYTFGSGTRLTVV.

As DNA, the CDR3 is TGTGCCAGCAGCTTAGGAGGACTAGGGGCCGGGGAGCTGTTTTTT. It translates to CASSLGGLGAGELFF. J is TRBJ2-2 and V is TRBV11-3; 7 bases line up with TRBD2. Germline lookup yields CDR1 SGHNT and CDR2 YENEEA. The V segment lost 1 base and the J segment 6 bases; nucleotides outside the gene matches: 5. The CDR3 runs 15 residues.

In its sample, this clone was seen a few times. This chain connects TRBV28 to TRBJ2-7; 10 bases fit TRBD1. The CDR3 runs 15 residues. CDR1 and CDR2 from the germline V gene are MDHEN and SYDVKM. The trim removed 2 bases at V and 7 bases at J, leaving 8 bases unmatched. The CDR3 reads CASSLVGTGVWEQYF. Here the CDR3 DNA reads TGTGCCAGCAGTTTAGTAGGGACAGGGGTGTGGGAGCAGTACTTC.

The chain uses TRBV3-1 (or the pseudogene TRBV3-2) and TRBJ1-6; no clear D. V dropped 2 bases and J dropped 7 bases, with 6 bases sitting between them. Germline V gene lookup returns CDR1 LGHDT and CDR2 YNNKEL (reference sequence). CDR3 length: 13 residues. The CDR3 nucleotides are TGTGCCAGCAGCCAATCGGGGAATTCACCCCTCCACTTT. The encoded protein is CASSQSGNSPLHF.

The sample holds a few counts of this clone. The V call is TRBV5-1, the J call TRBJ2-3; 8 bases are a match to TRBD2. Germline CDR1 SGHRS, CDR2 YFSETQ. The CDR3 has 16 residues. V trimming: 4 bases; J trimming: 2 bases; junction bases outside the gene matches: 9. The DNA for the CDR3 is TGCGCCAGCAGCACGGGACTAGTAGGTACCACAGATACGCAGTATTTT. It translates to CASSTGLVGTTDTQYF.

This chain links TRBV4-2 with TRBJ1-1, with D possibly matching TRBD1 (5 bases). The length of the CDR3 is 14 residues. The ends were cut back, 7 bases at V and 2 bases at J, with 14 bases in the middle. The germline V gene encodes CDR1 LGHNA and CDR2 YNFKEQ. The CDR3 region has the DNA TGTGCCAGCACCGGGGGGGGAGTTAACACTGAAGCTTTCTTT. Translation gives CASTGGGVNTEAFF.

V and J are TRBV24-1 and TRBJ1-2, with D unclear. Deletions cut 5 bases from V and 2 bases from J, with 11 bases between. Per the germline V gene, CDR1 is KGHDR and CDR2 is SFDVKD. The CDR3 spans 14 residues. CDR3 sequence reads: CATSALDGNYGYTF. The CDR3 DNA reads TGTGCCACCAGTGCCCTCGACGGGAACTATGGCTACACCTTC.

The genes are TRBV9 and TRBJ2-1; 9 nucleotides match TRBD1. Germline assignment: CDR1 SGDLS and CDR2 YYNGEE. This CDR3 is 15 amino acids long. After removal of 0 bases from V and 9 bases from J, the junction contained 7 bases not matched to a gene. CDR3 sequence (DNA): TGTGCCAGCAGCGTAGGGGGACAGGGACAGGTTGAGCAGTTCTTC. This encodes CASSVGGQGQVEQFF. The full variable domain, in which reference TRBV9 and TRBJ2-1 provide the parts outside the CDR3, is DSGVTQTPKHLITATGQRVTLRCSPRSGDLSVYWYQQSLDQGLQFLIQYYNGEERAKGNILERFSAQQFPDLHSELNLSSLELGDSALYFCASSVGGQGQVEQFFGPGTRLTVL.

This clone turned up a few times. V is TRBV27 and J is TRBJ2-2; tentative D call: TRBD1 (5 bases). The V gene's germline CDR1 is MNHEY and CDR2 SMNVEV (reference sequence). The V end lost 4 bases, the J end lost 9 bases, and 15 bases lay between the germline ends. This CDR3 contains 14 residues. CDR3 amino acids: CASSWSGKARELFF. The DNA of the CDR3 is TGTGCCAGCAGTTGGTCAGGGAAAGCTAGGGAGCTGTTTTTT.

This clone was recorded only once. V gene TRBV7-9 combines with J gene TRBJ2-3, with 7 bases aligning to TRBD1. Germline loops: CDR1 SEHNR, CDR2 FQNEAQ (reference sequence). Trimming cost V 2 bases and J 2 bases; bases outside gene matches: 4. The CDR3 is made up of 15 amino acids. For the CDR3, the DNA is TGTGCCAGCAGCTTATTAGGGACAGACACAGATACGCAGTATTTT. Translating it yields CASSLLGTDTDTQYF. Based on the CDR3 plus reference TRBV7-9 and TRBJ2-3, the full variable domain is DTGVSQNPRHKITKRGQNVTFRCDPISEHNRLYWYRQTLGQGPEFLTYFQNEAQLEKSRLLSDRFSAERPKGSFSTLEIQRTEQGDSAMYLCASSLLGTDTDTQYFGPGTRLTVL.

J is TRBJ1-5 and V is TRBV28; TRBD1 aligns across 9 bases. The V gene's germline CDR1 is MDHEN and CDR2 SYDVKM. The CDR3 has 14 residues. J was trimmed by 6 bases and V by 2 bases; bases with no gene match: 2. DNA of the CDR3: TGTGCCAGCAGTTTAGGGACAGGGACTCAGCCCCAGCATTTT. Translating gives CASSLGTGTQPQHF.

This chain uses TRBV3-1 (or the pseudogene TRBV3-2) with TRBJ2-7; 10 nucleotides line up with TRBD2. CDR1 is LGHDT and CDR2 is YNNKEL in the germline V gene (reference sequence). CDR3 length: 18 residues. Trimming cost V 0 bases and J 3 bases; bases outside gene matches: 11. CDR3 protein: CASSQDRRAGGFNYEQYF. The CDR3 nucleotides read TGTGCCAGCAGCCAAGATCGTCGAGCGGGAGGGTTCAACTACGAGCAGTACTTC.

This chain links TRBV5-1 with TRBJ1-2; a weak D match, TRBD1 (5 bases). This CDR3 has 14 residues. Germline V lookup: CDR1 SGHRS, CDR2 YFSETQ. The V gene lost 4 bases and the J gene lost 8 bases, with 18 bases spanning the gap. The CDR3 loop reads CASSPGGMIEGYTF. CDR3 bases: TGCGCCAGCAGCCCCGGGGGGATGATTGAGGGCTACACCTTC. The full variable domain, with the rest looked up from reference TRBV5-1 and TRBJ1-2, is KAGVTQTPRYLIKTRGQQVTLSCSPISGHRSVSWYQQTPGQGLQFLFEYFSETQRNKGNFPGRFSGRQFSNSRSEMNVSTLELGDSALYLCASSPGGMIEGYTFGSGTRLTVV.

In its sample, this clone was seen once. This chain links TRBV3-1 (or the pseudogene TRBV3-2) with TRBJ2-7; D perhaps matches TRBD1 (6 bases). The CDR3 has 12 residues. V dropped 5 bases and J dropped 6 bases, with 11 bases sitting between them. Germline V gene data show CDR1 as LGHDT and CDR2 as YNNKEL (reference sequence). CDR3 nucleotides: TGTGCCAGCAGCTACAGGGTCGGCGAGCAGTACTTC. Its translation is CASSYRVGEQYF.

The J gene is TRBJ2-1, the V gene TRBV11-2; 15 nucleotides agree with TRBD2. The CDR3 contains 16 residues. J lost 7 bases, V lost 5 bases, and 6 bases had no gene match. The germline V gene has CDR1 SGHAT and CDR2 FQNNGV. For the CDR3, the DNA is TGTGCCAGCAGCCTCGGACTAGCGGGAGGGGCGAATGAGCAGTTCTTC. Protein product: CASSLGLAGGANEQFF.

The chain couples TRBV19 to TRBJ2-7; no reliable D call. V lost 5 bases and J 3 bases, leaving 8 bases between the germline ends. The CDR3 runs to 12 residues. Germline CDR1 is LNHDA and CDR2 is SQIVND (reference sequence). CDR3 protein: CASSQYSYEQYF. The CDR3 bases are TGTGCCAGTAGTCAATATAGCTACGAGCAGTACTTC.

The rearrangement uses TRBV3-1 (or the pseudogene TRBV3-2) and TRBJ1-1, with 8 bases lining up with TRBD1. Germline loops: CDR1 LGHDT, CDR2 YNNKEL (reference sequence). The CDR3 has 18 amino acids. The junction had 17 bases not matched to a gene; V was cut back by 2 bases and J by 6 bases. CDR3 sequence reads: CASSQRSLRTGLIPEAFF. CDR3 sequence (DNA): TGTGCCAGCAGCCAAAGGTCCCTAAGGACAGGGCTCATCCCTGAAGCTTTCTTT.

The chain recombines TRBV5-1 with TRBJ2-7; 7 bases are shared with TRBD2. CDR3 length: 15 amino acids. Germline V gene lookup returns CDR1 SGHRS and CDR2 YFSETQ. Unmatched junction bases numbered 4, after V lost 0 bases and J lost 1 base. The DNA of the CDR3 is TGCGCCAGCAGCTTGGGGTCTAGCGGATCCTACGAGCAGTACTTC. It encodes CASSLGSSGSYEQYF.